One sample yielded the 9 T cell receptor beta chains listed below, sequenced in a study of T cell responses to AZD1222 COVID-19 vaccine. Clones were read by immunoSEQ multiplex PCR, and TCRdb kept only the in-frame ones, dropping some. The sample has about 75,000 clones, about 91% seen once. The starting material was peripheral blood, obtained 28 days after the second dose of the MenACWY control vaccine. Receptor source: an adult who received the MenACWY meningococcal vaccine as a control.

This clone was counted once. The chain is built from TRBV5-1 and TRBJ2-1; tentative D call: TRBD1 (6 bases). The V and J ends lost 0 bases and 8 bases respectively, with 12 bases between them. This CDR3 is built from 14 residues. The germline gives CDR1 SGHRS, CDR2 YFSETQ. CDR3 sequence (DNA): TGCGCCAGCAGCTTGGGGACAGTAGGGGATGAGCAGTTCTTC. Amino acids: CASSLGTVGDEQFF.

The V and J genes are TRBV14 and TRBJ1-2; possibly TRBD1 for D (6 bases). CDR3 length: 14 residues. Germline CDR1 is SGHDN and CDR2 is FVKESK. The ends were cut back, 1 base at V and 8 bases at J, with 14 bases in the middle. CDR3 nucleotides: TGTGCCAGCAGCCAAGTGGCAGGGGCCGGCGGCTACACCTTC. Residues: CASSQVAGAGGYTF. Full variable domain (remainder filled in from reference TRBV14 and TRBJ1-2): EAGVTQFPSHSVIEKGQTVTLRCDPISGHDNLYWYRRVMGKEIKFLLHFVKESKQDESGMPNNRFLAERTGGTYSTLKVQPAELEDSGVYFCASSQVAGAGGYTFGSGTRLTVV.

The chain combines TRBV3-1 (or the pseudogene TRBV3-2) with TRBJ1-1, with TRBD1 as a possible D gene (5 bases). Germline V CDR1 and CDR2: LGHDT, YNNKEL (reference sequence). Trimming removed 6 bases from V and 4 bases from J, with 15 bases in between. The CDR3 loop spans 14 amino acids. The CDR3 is CASRPLGVRTEAFF. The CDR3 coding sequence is TGTGCCAGCAGGCCTTTAGGGGTACGCACTGAAGCTTTCTTT.

The CDR3 region has the DNA TGTGCCTGCGGAGGACAGGGGAGCTACGAGCAGTACTTC. It translates to CACGGQGSYEQYF. This sequence joins TRBV2 and TRBJ2-7; 9 positions agree with TRBD1. The CDR3 has 13 residues. The J segment lost 3 bases and the V segment lost 11 bases, leaving 8 bases of the junction unmatched. Germline loops: CDR1 SNHLY, CDR2 FYNNEI.

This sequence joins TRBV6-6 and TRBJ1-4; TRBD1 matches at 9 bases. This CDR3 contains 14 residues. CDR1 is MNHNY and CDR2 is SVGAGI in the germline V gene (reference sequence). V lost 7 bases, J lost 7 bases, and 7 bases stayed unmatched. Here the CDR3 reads CASIAGDRVEKLFF. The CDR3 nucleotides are TGTGCCAGCATCGCAGGGGACAGGGTTGAAAAACTGTTTTTT.

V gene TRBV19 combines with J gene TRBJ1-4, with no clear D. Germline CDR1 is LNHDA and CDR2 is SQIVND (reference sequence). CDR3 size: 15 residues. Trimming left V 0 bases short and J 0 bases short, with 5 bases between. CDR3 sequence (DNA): TGTGCCAGTAGTATAGACATCTCAACTAATGAAAAACTGTTTTTT. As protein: CASSIDISTNEKLFF.

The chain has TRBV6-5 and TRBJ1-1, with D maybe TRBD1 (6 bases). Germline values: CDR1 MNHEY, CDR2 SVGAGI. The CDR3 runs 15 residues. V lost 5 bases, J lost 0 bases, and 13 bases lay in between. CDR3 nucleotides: TGTGCCAGCAGTAACGGACAGCTCATGAACACTGAAGCTTTCTTT. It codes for CASSNGQLMNTEAFF.

The CDR3 nucleotides are TGTGCCAGCAGCCAGGAGACAGGGGGTGAATCACCCCTCCACTTT. Translation: CASSQETGGESPLHF. The V and J genes are TRBV7-8 and TRBJ1-6, with 9 bases lining up with TRBD1. CDR3 length equals 15 residues. Germline V lookup: CDR1 SGHVS, CDR2 FQNEAQ. J gave up 10 bases and V 5 bases, and 9 bases lay outside the gene matches.

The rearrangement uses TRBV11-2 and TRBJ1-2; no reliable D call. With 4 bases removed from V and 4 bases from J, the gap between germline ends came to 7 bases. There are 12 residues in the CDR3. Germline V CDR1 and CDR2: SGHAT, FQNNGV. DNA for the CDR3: TGTGCCAGCAGCTCCAACCCCTATGGCTACACCTTC. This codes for CASSSNPYGYTF.